This T cell receptor beta chain was recorded in a study of T-cell reconstitution after alpha-beta-depleted transplantation in children (dated by TCRdb to about 2016). With regard to the full study: Using TCR repertoire profiling, the study quantitatively followed how T-cell immune reconstitution unfolded in children after TCRalphabeta/CD19-depleted allogeneic hematopoietic cell transplantation.

The treatment or condition label, as the study defines it: allogeneic hematopoietic cell transplantation with graft depleted of TCRalphabeta T cells and CD19 B cells. Transplant recipients were children who received TCRalphabeta/CD19-depleted allogeneic hematopoietic cell grafts. The CDR3, cysteine through phenylalanine, is 12 amino acids long. Just CDR3 DNA is preserved here, 36 bases in frame from base 1. The germline ends are 11 bases apart after V is trimmed by 7 bases and J by 10 bases. CDR1 MNHNY and CDR2 SVGAGI are derived from the germline V gene (reference sequence). On this clonotype itself: This clone's antigen is unknown. One base away there is no much larger clone; base qualities are not given.

What the work shows at the level of the full study, not this receptor alone: In some patients, the high TCRbeta diversity seen at day 60 was put down to recipient T cells and intrathymic progenitors that had survived conditioning. The frequencies of hyperexpanded clones fell over the following months, and after one year, T-cell counts and TCRbeta diversity were mostly attributed to newly produced T cells. The apparently early alphabetaT-cell count recovery about two months after transplant was reportedly dependent on only several hundred rapidly expanded clones derived from non-depleted graft cells.

Libraries were prepared through PCR. TCRdb shows the sequencer as Illumina HiSeq 2500. Molecular barcoding was employed in the preparation of TCR libraries, with unique molecular identifiers being used to normalize TCRbeta repertoire quantification. TCRdb reprocessing: public reads trimmed at Q25 with fastp, clones called with MiXCR, in-frame beta chains kept. Rows with a matching CDR3 protein are joined into one entry that keeps the most common DNA and genes. The sample table holds hundreds of thousands of distinct CDR3 sequences, of which roughly 8.2% were seen once. The ten largest account for approximately 9.6% of the sample.

Sample: peripheral blood, taken 360 days after TCRalphabeta/CD19-depleted stem cell transplant. The rearranged segments are TRBV6-6 and TRBJ1-6; there is no confident call for the D gene. The source is a female patient aged 2-9 years who had a stem cell transplant for Fanconi anemia, so the T cells may come from the graft donor. The CDR3 region: CASNPEGSPLHF. Here is the DNA: TGTGCCAGCAACCCAGAGGGATCACCCCTCCACTTT.